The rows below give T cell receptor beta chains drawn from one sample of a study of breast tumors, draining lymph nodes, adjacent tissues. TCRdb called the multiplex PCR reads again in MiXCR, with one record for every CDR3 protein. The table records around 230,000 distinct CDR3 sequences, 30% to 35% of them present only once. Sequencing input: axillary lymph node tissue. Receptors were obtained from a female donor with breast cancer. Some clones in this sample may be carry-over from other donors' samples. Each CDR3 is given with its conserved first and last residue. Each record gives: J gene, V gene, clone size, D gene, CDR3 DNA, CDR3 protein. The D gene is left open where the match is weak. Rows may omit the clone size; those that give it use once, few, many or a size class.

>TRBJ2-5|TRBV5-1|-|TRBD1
TGCGCCAGCAGCCCGGGACAGGGGATAGAGACCCAGTACTTC
CASSPGQGIETQYF
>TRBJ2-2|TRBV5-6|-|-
TGTGCCAGCAGCTTGGGATTACCGGGGGCGAGGACCGGGGAGCTGTTTTTT
CASSLGLPGARTGELFF
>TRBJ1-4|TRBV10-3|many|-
TGTGCCATCAAGGGGGGCACTGCAACTAATGAAAAACTGTTTTTT
CAIKGGTATNEKLFF
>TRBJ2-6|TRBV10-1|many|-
TGCGCCAGTCCGACAGTCCTTTTCTCTGGGGCCAACGTCCTGACTTTC
CASPTVLFSGANVLTF
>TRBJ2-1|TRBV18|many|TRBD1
TGTGCCAGCTCATCCACAGGGGTTGAGCAGTTCTTC
CASSSTGVEQFF
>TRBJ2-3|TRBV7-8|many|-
TGTGCCAGCAGCTTAGGGGTGACAGCTAGCACAGATACGCAGTATTTT
CASSLGVTASTDTQYF
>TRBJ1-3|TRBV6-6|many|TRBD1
TGTGCCAGCAGTCTACCGACAGGGGAGGGAAACACCATATATTTT
CASSLPTGEGNTIYF
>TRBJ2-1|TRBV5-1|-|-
TGCGCCAGCAGTGATCAAGCGATCTACAATGAGCAGTTCTTC
CASSDQAIYNEQFF
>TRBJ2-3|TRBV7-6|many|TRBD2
TGTGCCAGCAGTCTAAAAAAGACTAGCGGGAGAAGTCAGTCAGATACGCAGTATTTT
CASSLKKTSGRSQSDTQYF
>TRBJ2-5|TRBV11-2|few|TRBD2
TGTGCCAGCAGCTTCCTAGCGGGGACTCAAGAGACCCAGTACTTC
CASSFLAGTQETQYF
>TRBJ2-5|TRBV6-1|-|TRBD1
TGTGCCAGCAGGGCCAGACAGGGGGTTCGGGAGACCCAGTACTTC
CASRARQGVRETQYF
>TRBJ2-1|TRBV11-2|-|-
TGTGCCAGCACCCTAGAGGGGACACGCAAAAGCTCCTACAATGAGCAGTTCTTC
CASTLEGTRKSSYNEQFF
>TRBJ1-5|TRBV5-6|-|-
TGTGCCAGCAGCTTGACGGTGAGTGGCAATCAGCCCCAGCATTTT
CASSLTVSGNQPQHF
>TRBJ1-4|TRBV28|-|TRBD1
TGTGCCAGCAGTTTAGAAGGGGGCCATGAAAAACTGTTTTTT
CASSLEGGHEKLFF
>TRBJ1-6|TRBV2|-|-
TGTGCCAGCAGTGGTACCGCCCGGAATTCACCCCTCCACTTT
CASSGTARNSPLHF
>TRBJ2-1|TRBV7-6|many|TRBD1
TGTGCCAGCAGCTTAGGGGGACAGTCCAATGAGCAGTTCTTC
CASSLGGQSNEQFF
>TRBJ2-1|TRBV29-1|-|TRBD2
TGCAGCACCATAGCGGTCCGGGGGGAGGAGCAGTTCTTC
CSTIAVRGEEQFF
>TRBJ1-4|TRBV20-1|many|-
TGCAGTGCTAGACAGGCAATGATACAGGGACGGGAGGTAACTAATGAAAAACTGTTTTTT
CSARQAMIQGREVTNEKLFF
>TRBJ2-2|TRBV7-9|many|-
TGTGCCAGCAGCTACGGGACGAACACCGGGGAGCTGTTTTTT
CASSYGTNTGELFF
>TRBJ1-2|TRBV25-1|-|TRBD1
TGTGCACCCGACGCACAGACAGGGGGCCGCTATGGCTACACCTTC
CAPDAQTGGRYGYTF
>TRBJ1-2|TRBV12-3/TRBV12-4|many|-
TGTGCCAGCAGTTTAAGGGGAGGAGCGCCCGGCTATGGCTACACCTTC
CASSLRGGAPGYGYTF
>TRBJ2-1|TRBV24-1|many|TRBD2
TGTGCCACCAGGGGGCGGGCTAGCGGGGACAATGAGCAGTTCTTC
CATRGRASGDNEQFF
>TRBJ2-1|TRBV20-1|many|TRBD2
TGCAGTGCTAGAGATCTCGGGCGGGGGAACAATGAGCAGTTCTTC
CSARDLGRGNNEQFF